Listed below are T cell receptor beta chains from one sample, sequenced in a study of cytomegalovirus exposure and HLA in healthy donors. Only in-frame clones appear in the TCRdb table, and some are missing; sequencing was by immunoSEQ multiplex PCR. This table holds 150,000 or so clones, over 60% found once. Sequenced input: PBMCs. Receptors were obtained from a female donor in good health and CMV-seronegative. Both conserved end residues are trimmed from each CDR3. The order of the fields is V gene, CDR3 protein.

v_gene: TRBV10-1
CDR3aa: ASRGRSIAKNSQY

v_gene: TRBV28
CDR3aa: GSLAGGSTDTQY

v_gene: TRBV7-2
CDR3aa: ASSLRGVETQY

v_gene: TRBV7-2
CDR3aa: ASSLEGGGALGEQF

v_gene: TRBV30
CDR3aa: AWSVPGTEAF

v_gene: TRBV6-5
CDR3aa: ASSLEGARNTEAF

v_gene: TRBV12-5
CDR3aa: ASGLVPYRRDGGYNSPLH

v_gene: TRBV29-1
CDR3aa: SGSEPGAGAF

v_gene: TRBV7-3
CDR3aa: ASSRDSASYEQY

v_gene: TRBV6-1
CDR3aa: ASSAVTNRGISTDTQY

v_gene: TRBV5-1
CDR3aa: ASSLAGTGGNTIY

v_gene: TRBV4-2
CDR3aa: ASSQVLGEGEKLF

v_gene: TRBV18
CDR3aa: ASSPPYTDSYEQY

v_gene: TRBV30
CDR3aa: AWGTAYYGYT

v_gene: TRBV30
CDR3aa: AWSTRTAQPQH

v_gene: TRBV6-5
CDR3aa: ASSTGTGGNEQF

v_gene: TRBV13
CDR3aa: ASSLRGLAGTDTQY

v_gene: TRBV6-1
CDR3aa: ASSVVNTEAF

v_gene: TRBV7-8
CDR3aa: ASSLFGTGDQTQY

v_gene: TRBV7-2
CDR3aa: ASREGSKQGQPQH

v_gene: TRBV7-2
CDR3aa: ASSNLGRGEQY

v_gene: TRBV5-1
CDR3aa: ASSSGGGGLNEQF

v_gene: TRBV29-1
CDR3aa: SSGTTEQF